Each of the 30 T cell receptor beta chains below was sequenced from the same sample in a study of resident and recirculating memory T cells in vitiligo. Repertoires were generated with immunoSEQ multiplex PCR, while TCRdb's copy carries only in-frame clones and drops some. Among around 40,000 clones listed, 92% were seen once. The sample consisted of blood. These receptors were obtained from a male donor with vitiligo.

The V and J genes are TRBV19 and TRBJ1-5; D gene ambiguous. The V end was cut by 2 bases, the J end by 2 bases, with 10 bases between. The CDR3 is made up of 15 amino acids. Germline CDR1 is LNHDA and CDR2 is SQIVND (reference sequence). In DNA form, the CDR3 reads TGTGCCAGTAGTATAATAGAGGGCGGCAATCAGCCCCAGCATTTT. This translates into CASSIIEGGNQPQHF.

This clone was counted a single time. J is TRBJ2-1 and V is TRBV2, with D possibly TRBD2 on 7 matching bases. Per the germline V gene, CDR1 is SNHLY and CDR2 is FYNNEI. This CDR3 is 15 amino acids long. V was cut by 3 bases and J by 4 bases, with 13 bases left in between. The CDR3 loop reads CASSEGGGEYNEQFF. The CDR3 DNA sequence: TGTGCCAGCAGTGAGGGCGGGGGCGAATACAATGAGCAGTTCTTC. The full variable domain, its missing parts supplied by reference TRBV2 and TRBJ2-1, is EPEVTQTPSHQVTQMGQEVILRCVPISNHLYFYWYRQILGQKVEFLVSFYNNEISEKSEIFDDQFSVERPDGSNFTLKIRSTKLEDSAMYFCASSEGGGEYNEQFFGPGTRLTVL.

This clone was seen more than once but under ten times. The V gene is TRBV29-1, the J gene TRBJ2-3; TRBD2 agrees at 11 bases. CDR3 length: 15 residues. V was clipped by 4 bases and J by 3 bases; unmatched bases: 6. In germline, CDR1 is SQVTM, CDR2 ANQGSEA. CDR3 protein: CSVVAGGAWTDTQYF. In nucleotides, the CDR3 is TGCAGCGTTGTAGCGGGGGGGGCTTGGACAGATACGCAGTATTTT.

The rearrangement joins TRBV9 to TRBJ2-3, with a tentative D call TRBD2 (6 bases). CDR1 and CDR2 (germline): SGDLS, YYNGEE. The CDR3 contains 16 residues. Trimming cost V 4 bases and J 3 bases, with 18 bases left between them. DNA of the CDR3: TGTGCCAGCAGCTTGGGACTCAGCCAACATACAGATACGCAGTATTTT. Its translation: CASSLGLSQHTDTQYF. The whole variable domain, remainder taken from reference TRBV9 and TRBJ2-3, is DSGVTQTPKHLITATGQRVTLRCSPRSGDLSVYWYQQSLDQGLQFLIQYYNGEERAKGNILERFSAQQFPDLHSELNLSSLELGDSALYFCASSLGLSQHTDTQYFGPGTRLTVL.

In this sample, this clone turned up once. The genes are TRBV7-3 and TRBJ1-1, with D possibly TRBD1 on 5 matching bases. The length of the CDR3 is 13 residues. V shed 5 bases and J shed 3 bases, with 10 bases lying between them. The germline V gene has CDR1 SGHTA and CDR2 FQGTGA. The CDR3 coding sequence is TGTGCCAGCAGCCCCACAGGTCACACTGAAGCTTTCTTT. Its protein is CASSPTGHTEAFF.

This rearrangement joins TRBV6-1 to TRBJ1-3; possible D gene TRBD1, 5 bases. The ends were cut back, 7 bases at V and 4 bases at J, with 17 bases in the middle. The CDR3 has 15 amino acids. Germline CDR1 and CDR2: MNHNS and SASEGT. This CDR3 reads CASNGASGPGNTIYF. For the CDR3, the DNA is TGTGCCAGCAATGGGGCGAGTGGACCGGGAAACACCATATATTTT.

J is TRBJ1-5 and V is TRBV18, with TRBD1 as a possible D gene (6 bases). This CDR3 contains 13 residues. Germline V gene sequence: CDR1 KGHSH, CDR2 LQKENI. Trimming removed 5 bases from V and 2 bases from J, with 7 bases in between. CDR3 DNA: TGTGCCAGCTCAGCAGGGGGCAATCAGCCCCAGCATTTT. Residues: CASSAGGNQPQHF.

The J gene is TRBJ2-2, the V gene TRBV30, with TRBD1 as a possible D gene (6 bases). Germline V gene data show CDR1 as GTSNPN and CDR2 as SVGIG (reference sequence). V shed 2 bases and J shed 5 bases, with 21 bases lying between them. The CDR3 loop spans 17 amino acids. The CDR3 sequence is CAWSTPPQGLLTGELFF. In nucleotides, the CDR3 is TGTGCCTGGAGTACTCCCCCGCAGGGGTTACTTACCGGGGAGCTGTTTTTT.

The chain recombines TRBV7-9 with TRBJ2-1, with TRBD2 identical over 7 bases. Looked up from germline, CDR1 is SEHNR and CDR2 is FQNEAQ (reference sequence). This CDR3 region has 15 residues. J was trimmed by 5 bases and V by 5 bases; bases with no gene match: 9. The DNA for the CDR3 is TGTGCCAGCAGCCCCGGTCTAGCGGCCCACAATGAGCAGTTCTTC. Residues: CASSPGLAAHNEQFF.

V gene TRBV7-2 combines with J gene TRBJ2-3; TRBD1 agrees at 8 bases. V lost 3 bases, J lost 3 bases, and 5 bases stayed unmatched. Germline CDR1 SGHTA, CDR2 FQGNSA. The CDR3 is 15 amino acids. DNA for the CDR3: TGTGCCAGCAGCTTCGACAGGGGTAGTACAGATACGCAGTATTTT. Protein sequence: CASSFDRGSTDTQYF.

The chain couples TRBV7-2 to TRBJ2-1; 10 positions match TRBD2. There are 15 residues in the CDR3. The J segment lost 2 bases and the V segment lost 4 bases, leaving 2 bases of the junction unmatched. CDR1 and CDR2 (germline): SGHTA, FQGNSA. This chain's CDR3 is CASSYSGGTYNEQFF. In DNA form, the CDR3 reads TGTGCCAGCAGCTATAGCGGGGGGACCTACAATGAGCAGTTCTTC.

This clone occurred a few times. The chain recombines TRBV19 with TRBJ1-5, with D uncertain. Germline values: CDR1 LNHDA, CDR2 SQIVND (reference sequence). The CDR3 length is 13 residues. V was clipped by 3 bases and J by 5 bases, with 8 bases between them. CDR3 sequence (DNA): TGTGCCAGTAGTATGGTCCAGGATCAGCCCCAGCATTTT. Amino acid sequence: CASSMVQDQPQHF.

This clone was observed a single time. The germline gene is not matched at one end of the junction; a read error may be the cause. This chain joins TRBV7-8 and TRBJ2-5, with D possibly matching TRBD1 (6 bases). The CDR3 has 15 residues. Looked up from germline, CDR1 is SGHVS and CDR2 is FQNEAQ. In nucleotides, the CDR3 is TGTGCCAGCACCTTAGGGCCAGGGGCAGGCGAGACCCAGTACTTC. Protein product: CASTLGPGAGETQYF.

On this clone: Within the sample, other DNA sequences also encode this same CDR3. The rearrangement links TRBV9 to TRBJ2-1; 7 nucleotides agree with TRBD2. There are 14 residues in the CDR3. Looked up from germline, CDR1 is SGDLS and CDR2 is YYNGEE. V lost 0 bases, J lost 4 bases, and 1 base stayed unmatched. CDR3 loop: CASSVGLAYNEQFF. Here the CDR3 DNA reads TGTGCCAGCAGCGTAGGACTAGCTTACAATGAGCAGTTCTTC.

This clone appeared a few times. This sequence joins TRBV5-6 and TRBJ1-2; a weak D match, TRBD1 (5 bases). From germline, CDR1 is SGHDT and CDR2 YYEEEE. The ends were cut back, 1 base at V and 7 bases at J, with 11 bases in the middle. The CDR3 consists of 13 residues. The CDR3 coding sequence is TGTGCCAGCAGCTTGCGGGGGGTTAGTGGCTACACCTTC. Translated, it gives CASSLRGVSGYTF.

The V call is TRBV6-5, the J call TRBJ1-3; D not certain. Trimming removed 7 bases from V and 0 bases from J, with 10 bases in between. Germline V CDR1 and CDR2: MNHEY, SVGAGI. The CDR3 contains 14 residues. CDR3: CASKPASSGNTIYF. DNA for the CDR3: TGTGCCAGCAAGCCTGCAAGCTCTGGAAACACCATATATTTT.

This clone was detected only once. The junction departs from germline at one end; a sequencing error may be responsible. This chain links TRBV6-6 with TRBJ2-7; TRBD2 agrees at 7 bases. The CDR3 is 14 residues long. Per the germline V gene, CDR1 is MNHNY and CDR2 is SVGAGI (reference sequence). CDR3: CASSHSGGSYEQYF. CDR3 in DNA: TGTGCCAGCAGTCACTCGGGGGGCTCCTACGAGCAGTACTTC.

This clone was detected once. The CDR3 bases are TGTGCCACCAGCAGACTTGGGGGGGCAGGCTCTGAAAAACTGTTTTTT. Its translation: CATSRLGGAGSEKLFF. The chain combines TRBV15 with TRBJ1-4, with a possible D match to TRBD1 (6 bases). Germline values: CDR1 LNHNV, CDR2 YYDKDF (reference sequence). Trimming shortened V by 2 bases and J by 7 bases, and 17 bases separated the two germline ends. The CDR3 spans 16 residues. Filled out from reference TRBV15 and TRBJ1-4, the complete variable domain reads DAMVIQNPRYQVTQFGKPVTLSCSQTLNHNVMYWYQQKSSQAPKLLFHYYDKDFNNEADTPDNFQSRRPNTSFCFLDIRSPGLGDTAMYLCATSRLGGAGSEKLFFGSGTQLSVL.

The gene calls are TRBV5-6 and TRBJ2-1; 12 nucleotides align to TRBD2. CDR1 and CDR2 from the germline V gene are SGHDT and YYEEEE. This CDR3 comprises 17 residues. V trimming: 3 bases; J trimming: 3 bases; junction bases outside the gene matches: 7. The CDR3 sequence is CASSSRLAGVNYNEQFF. The CDR3 coding sequence is TGTGCCAGCAGCTCACGACTAGCGGGGGTGAACTACAATGAGCAGTTCTTC. Drawing the rest from reference TRBV5-6 and TRBJ2-1, the complete variable domain is DAGVTQSPTHLIKTRGQQVTLRCSPKSGHDTVSWYQQALGQGPQFIFQYYEEEERQRGNFPDRFSGHQFPNYSSELNVNALLLGDSALYLCASSSRLAGVNYNEQFFGPGTRLTVL.

This chain joins TRBV27 and TRBJ2-5; D is perhaps TRBD2 (5 bases). CDR1 and CDR2 from the germline V gene are MNHEY and SMNVEV (reference sequence). The V and J ends lost 2 bases and 3 bases respectively, with 10 bases between them. The CDR3 is 14 residues long. CDR3 DNA: TGTGCCAGCAGTTTAAGGACTGCGGAAGAGACCCAGTACTTC. This gives the protein CASSLRTAEETQYF.

V gene TRBV28 combines with J gene TRBJ2-5; 7 bases map to TRBD2. Germline CDR1 is MDHEN and CDR2 is SYDVKM. V gave up 5 bases and J gave up 5 bases; unmatched junction bases: 8. This CDR3 contains 14 residues. CDR3 protein: CASSRKRGGETQYF. DNA of the CDR3: TGTGCCAGCAGTCGTAAGCGGGGAGGCGAGACCCAGTACTTC.

The chain couples TRBV18 to TRBJ1-1; tentative D call: TRBD1 (6 bases). CDR3 length: 17 residues. V was shortened by 3 bases and J by 0 bases, with 17 bases between the two germline ends. Germline CDR1 reads KGHSH; CDR2 reads LQKENI. DNA for the CDR3: TGTGCCAGCTCACCTCGAACAGGGTTCCACATGAACACTGAAGCTTTCTTT. Translation: CASSPRTGFHMNTEAFF.

The chain is built from TRBV20-1 and TRBJ1-2, with D possibly TRBD1 on 6 matching bases. Trimming removed 6 bases at V and 8 bases at J, with 10 bases between. Germline V gene data show CDR1 as DFQATT and CDR2 as SNEGSKA (reference sequence). The CDR3 is made up of 10 amino acids. The CDR3 sequence: CSATGIGYTF. For the CDR3, the DNA is TGCAGTGCAACAGGGATCGGCTACACCTTC.

CDR3 sequence reads: CASSPGGYSYNEQFF. The DNA for the CDR3 is TGTGCCAGCAGTCCCGGGGGATACTCCTACAATGAGCAGTTCTTC. V gene TRBV27 combines with J gene TRBJ2-1, with D possibly being TRBD2 (6 bases). CDR3 size: 15 residues. Trimming cost V 5 bases and J 0 bases, with 11 bases left between them. Germline V CDR1 and CDR2: MNHEY, SMNVEV (reference sequence).

V and J are TRBV6-6 and TRBJ2-1; 7 bases fit TRBD2. J was trimmed by 0 bases and V by 6 bases; bases with no gene match: 5. Germline CDR1 and CDR2: MNHNY and SVGAGI (reference sequence). The CDR3 is made up of 15 amino acids. The CDR3 reads CASSLVAGSYNEQFF. The CDR3 DNA is TGTGCCAGCAGCCTGGTAGCGGGCTCCTACAATGAGCAGTTCTTC.

V gene TRBV7-3 combines with J gene TRBJ2-3; 14 positions agree with TRBD2. Per germline, CDR1 SGHTA and CDR2 FQGTGA. V was pared by 3 bases and J by 6 bases, with 2 bases of the junction left unmatched. CDR3 size: 15 residues. Written as DNA, the CDR3 is TGTGCCAGCAGCTTGACTAGCGGGGGGGCCGATACGCAGTATTTT. Translating gives CASSLTSGGADTQYF.

The count of this clone is one. The rearrangement joins TRBV5-1 to TRBJ2-3; TRBD2 agrees at 7 bases. Trimming removed 4 bases from V and 4 bases from J; junction bases left unmatched: 6. CDR3 length equals 14 residues. The germline CDR1 and CDR2 sequences are SGHRS and YFSETQ. The CDR3 DNA is TGCGCCAGCAGCGTTGTGGGGGGGTCAGATACGCAGTATTTT. The encoded protein is CASSVVGGSDTQYF.

In this sample, this clone turned up once. The chain carries TRBV5-1 and TRBJ2-7; 8 bases align to TRBD1. The CDR3 loop spans 13 amino acids. CDR1 is SGHRS, CDR2 YFSETQ, per germline. With 4 bases clipped from V and 6 bases from J, the junction kept 6 bases outside the gene matches. CDR3 DNA sequence: TGCGCCAGCAGCACGGGACAGGACTCCGAGCAGTACTTC. It encodes CASSTGQDSEQYF.

The J gene is TRBJ2-2, the V gene TRBV7-3; TRBD2 aligns across 11 bases. CDR1 and CDR2 (germline): SGHTA, FQGTGA. V lost 3 bases and J lost 2; bases outside the gene matches: 11. The CDR3 sequence is 19 residues long. The CDR3 bases are TGTGCCAGCAGCTTCAGGGGGCTAGCGGGGGGACGTAACACCGGGGAGCTGTTTTTT. As protein: CASSFRGLAGGRNTGELFF.

V gene TRBV27 combines with J gene TRBJ1-1; 7 nucleotides agree with TRBD1. CDR1 MNHEY and CDR2 SMNVEV come from the germline V gene (reference sequence). V lost 0 bases, J lost 8 bases, and 15 bases stayed unmatched. The CDR3 has 17 residues. The CDR3 bases are TGTGCCAGCAGTTTATCTTGGTGGGTAGGGGGCCGCTCCGAAGCTTTCTTT. It codes for CASSLSWWVGGRSEAFF.